These 18 T cell receptor beta chains originate from one sample sequenced in a study of blood T cell repertoires in COVID-19 (dated by TCRdb to 2019 to 2021). Library creation used the immunoSEQ multiplex PCR assay. What TCRdb holds here is the immuneACCESS table cut down to in-frame rearrangements. Part of the clones is not present; checked against another copy, under half of the missing clones reflect an unresolved V gene, and the others are unexplained. For this sample there are roughly 150,000 clones; roughly nine tenths appear just once. The leading ten clones occupy around 15% of the sample. The sequencing sample was made of peripheral blood. The source of these receptors is a woman aged 40 to 50 with acute or convalescent COVID-19.

The chain combines TRBV19 with TRBJ1-5; D is perhaps TRBD1 (5 bases). The CDR3 is 13 amino acids. Germline CDR1 reads LNHDA; CDR2 reads SQIVND (reference sequence). V dropped 7 bases and J dropped 1 base, with 8 bases sitting between them. The CDR3 sequence is CASNRRSNQPQHF. CDR3 bases: TGTGCCAGTAACAGGAGAAGCAATCAGCCCCAGCATTTT.

The chain carries TRBV18 and TRBJ2-7, with 8 bases that match TRBD2. This CDR3 is built from 13 residues. The V gene's germline CDR1 is KGHSH and CDR2 LQKENI. Trimming at V came to 6 bases and at J to 5 bases, leaving 6 bases not matched to a gene. CDR3 nucleotide sequence: TGTGCCAGCTCCCCGGGACTAGTCCACGAGCAGTACTTC. It translates to CASSPGLVHEQYF.

In this sample, this clone turned up once. The gene calls are TRBV14 and TRBJ1-4; D remains unclear. This CDR3 has 15 amino acids. Trimming removed 4 bases at V and 0 bases at J, with 9 bases between. Looked up from germline, CDR1 is SGHDN and CDR2 is FVKESK. The chain's CDR3 is CASSRSMSTNEKLFF. The CDR3 coding sequence is TGTGCCAGCAGCCGTTCAATGTCAACTAATGAAAAACTGTTTTTT.

This chain links TRBV5-1 with TRBJ2-7; 7 nucleotides agree with TRBD1. With V trimmed by 3 bases and J by 2 bases, 8 bases remained unmatched. Germline CDR1 is SGHRS and CDR2 is YFSETQ. This CDR3 has 15 residues. CDR3 DNA: TGCGCCAGCAGCTCATCCCCGGGACAGCCCTACGAGCAGTACTTC. It translates to CASSSSPGQPYEQYF.

This clone was detected only once. The rearrangement joins TRBV5-5 to TRBJ2-5, with TRBD1 identical over 7 bases. From germline, CDR1 is SGHKS and CDR2 YYEKEE (reference sequence). The CDR3 has 14 amino acids. Unmatched junction bases numbered 3, after V lost 2 bases and J lost 2 bases. CDR3 protein: CASSFWTGQETQYF. CDR3 DNA: TGTGCCAGCAGCTTCTGGACAGGACAAGAGACCCAGTACTTC.

The CDR3 spells CAWSAGTGSDYGYTF. The DNA for the CDR3 is TGTGCCTGGAGTGCCGGGACAGGCAGCGACTATGGCTACACCTTC. The V gene is TRBV30, the J gene TRBJ1-2; 8 bases map to TRBD1. The CDR3 has 15 residues. The junction had 7 bases not matched to a gene; V was cut back by 1 base and J by 3 bases. Germline V CDR1 and CDR2: GTSNPN, SVGIG (reference sequence).

V and J are TRBV13 and TRBJ2-7; 7 bases are shared with TRBD2. V was clipped by 10 bases and J by 2 bases; unmatched bases: 14. Germline V CDR1 and CDR2: PRHDT, FYEKMQ (reference sequence). The length of the CDR3 is 15 residues. This CDR3 reads CATHDPSGTAYEQYF. CDR3 in DNA: TGTGCCACCCATGACCCGAGCGGGACCGCCTACGAGCAGTACTTC.

This chain connects TRBV4-1 to TRBJ1-5; possibly TRBD1 for D (6 bases). The CDR3 consists of 15 residues. Trimming cost V 4 bases and J 5 bases, with 15 bases left between them. Per the germline V gene, CDR1 is MGHRA and CDR2 is YSYEKL. DNA of the CDR3: TGCGCCAGCAGCCGATACTTTAACAGGGATCAGCCCCAGCATTTT. It yields the protein CASSRYFNRDQPQHF.

The chain links TRBV24-1 to TRBJ1-1; 9 nucleotides align to TRBD1. Looked up from germline, CDR1 is KGHDR and CDR2 is SFDVKD. The CDR3 is 15 amino acids. With 3 bases clipped from V and 5 bases from J, the junction kept 6 bases outside the gene matches. In DNA, the CDR3 is TGTGCCACCAGTGATGGGGGGACAGGGAGTACTGAAGCTTTCTTT. Residues: CATSDGGTGSTEAFF.

The chain has TRBV7-9 and TRBJ1-1; 12 bases match TRBD1. J gave up 10 bases and V 5 bases, and 11 bases lay outside the gene matches. The germline gives CDR1 SEHNR, CDR2 FQNEAQ (reference sequence). The CDR3 contains 15 residues. The CDR3 DNA is TGTGCCAGCAGCCGGGACAGGGGGCCTCTCTCCGGAGCTTTCTTT. It encodes CASSRDRGPLSGAFF.

Here the CDR3 DNA reads TGCGCCAGCAGTGAAAGGGACAGTTCTAATGGCTACACCTTC. Encoded protein: CASSERDSSNGYTF. The chain recombines TRBV10-2 with TRBJ1-2, with 7 bases aligning to TRBD1. After removal of 3 bases from V and 6 bases from J, the junction contained 7 bases not matched to a gene. The CDR3 has 14 residues. The germline gives CDR1 WSHSY, CDR2 SAAADI.

V and J are TRBV18 and TRBJ2-4, with 7 bases lining up with TRBD1. Germline CDR1 reads KGHSH; CDR2 reads LQKENI. The CDR3 contains 13 residues. The trim removed 1 base at V and 13 bases at J, leaving 7 bases unmatched. The CDR3 DNA sequence: TGTGCCAGCTCACCACAAACAGGGGCTGGGCAGTACTTC. Translation gives CASSPQTGAGQYF.

The sample holds a few counts of this clone. The gene calls are TRBV3-1 (or the pseudogene TRBV3-2) and TRBJ2-3; 7 bases map to TRBD2. Unmatched junction bases numbered 7, after V lost 9 bases and J lost 4 bases. CDR3 length equals 13 residues. Germline values: CDR1 LGHDT, CDR2 YNNKEL (reference sequence). In DNA form, the CDR3 reads TGTGCCAGTGGGGTTCGGGGGGCAGATACGCAGTATTTT. It specifies CASGVRGADTQYF.

This clone appeared a few times. The V and J genes are TRBV9 and TRBJ2-3; 9 bases are shared with TRBD2. The V and J ends lost 0 bases and 6 bases, in that order; junction bases with no gene match: 8. The CDR3 length is 16 residues. Germline V CDR1 and CDR2: SGDLS, YYNGEE. CDR3 residues: CASSVELAGGGDTQYF. For the CDR3, the DNA is TGTGCCAGCAGCGTAGAACTAGCGGGTGGGGGTGATACGCAGTATTTT.

This rearrangement joins TRBV12-5 to TRBJ2-7; no clear D. The CDR3 is 13 residues long. V lost 1 base, J lost 2 bases, and 6 bases lay in between. CDR1 and CDR2 from the germline V gene are LGHNT and FRNRAP. CDR3 DNA sequence: TGTGCTAGTGGTTTGGCGACAACCTACGAGCAGTACTTC. It translates to CASGLATTYEQYF.

The rearrangement links TRBV15 to TRBJ2-3; D call uncertain. The length of the CDR3 is 12 residues. V was trimmed by 5 bases and J by 2 bases, leaving 5 bases between them. Germline assignment: CDR1 LNHNV and CDR2 YYDKDF (reference sequence). CDR3 DNA sequence: TGTGCCACCAGCTTACACACAGATACGCAGTATTTT. Translation gives CATSLHTDTQYF.

This chain connects TRBV30 to TRBJ1-4; the D gene is possibly TRBD1 (5 bases). The germline V and J ends were trimmed by 5 bases and 4 bases, with 17 bases remaining between them. This CDR3 comprises 15 residues. Per germline, CDR1 GTSNPN and CDR2 SVGIG (reference sequence). The CDR3 region is CAWGEGVLGNEKLFF. The DNA for the CDR3 is TGTGCCTGGGGGGAAGGGGTTTTAGGTAATGAAAAACTGTTTTTT.

The chain joins TRBV9 to TRBJ2-3, with 10 bases aligning to TRBD2. V lost 0 bases and J lost 3; bases outside the gene matches: 4. The CDR3 covers 16 residues. CDR1 is SGDLS and CDR2 is YYNGEE in the germline V gene. The CDR3 protein is CASSVAPSGGTDTQYF. CDR3 DNA: TGTGCCAGCAGCGTAGCCCCTAGCGGGGGTACAGATACGCAGTATTTT.